The text below deals with one TCR beta chain. In the authors' workflow: The assay estimated nucleated cells by amplifying reference gene primers. Libraries were prepared by immunoSEQ multiplex PCR; TCRdb keeps only in-frame clonotypes and omits some of them. V and J calls and clone size follow that table, whereas D and trimming were derived from the DNA. The sample holds about 35,000 clones; 85% to 90% are singletons and the top ten take 44%. The sample is drawn from a study of blood T cell repertoires in COVID-19. Study information: Italy, Spain and the United States were the sources of the convalescent and acute COVID-19 samples.

V lost 3 bases to trimming and J lost 1 base; unmatched junction nucleotides: 7. Germline V CDR1 and CDR2: SGHNT, YENEEA. This CDR3 comprises 16 residues. Specimen: peripheral blood. This receptor was identified in a man between 60 and 75 years old with active or convalescent COVID-19. The chain combines TRBV11-3 with TRBJ1-1; TRBD1 matches 8 bases. CDR3 sequence (DNA): TGTGCCAGCAGCTTGCGCCGACAGGGGAAGAACACTGAAGCTTTCTTT. Translated: CASSLRRQGKNTEAFF.